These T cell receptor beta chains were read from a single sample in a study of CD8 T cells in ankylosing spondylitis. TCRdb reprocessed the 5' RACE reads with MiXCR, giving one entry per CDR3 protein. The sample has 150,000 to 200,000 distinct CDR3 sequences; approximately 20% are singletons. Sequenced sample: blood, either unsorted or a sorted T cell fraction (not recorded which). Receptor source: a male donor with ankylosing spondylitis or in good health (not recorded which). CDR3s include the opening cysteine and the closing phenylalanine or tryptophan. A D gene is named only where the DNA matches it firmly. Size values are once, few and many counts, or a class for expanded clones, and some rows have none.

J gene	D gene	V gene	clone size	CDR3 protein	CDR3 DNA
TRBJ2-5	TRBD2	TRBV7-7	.	CASSPGLAGDAETQYF	TGTGCCAGCAGCCCCGGACTAGCGGGAGACGCAGAGACCCAGTACTTC
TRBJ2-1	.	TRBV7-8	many	CASSLAGGNSYNEQFF	TGTGCCAGCAGCTTAGCTGGCGGGAACTCCTACAATGAGCAGTTCTTC
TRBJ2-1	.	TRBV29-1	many	CSVERVFSSYNEQFF	TGCAGCGTTGAACGCGTATTCAGCTCCTACAATGAGCAGTTCTTC
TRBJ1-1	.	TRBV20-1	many	CSAYRRGARTEAFF	TGCAGTGCGTATAGGAGGGGAGCACGGACTGAAGCTTTCTTT
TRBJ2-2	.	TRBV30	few	CAWRGQNTGELFF	TGTGCCTGGAGGGGACAGAACACCGGGGAGCTGTTTTTT
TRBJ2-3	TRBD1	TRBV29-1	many	CSGTGALRGDTQYF	TGCAGCGGGACAGGGGCGCTAAGGGGCGATACGCAGTATTTT
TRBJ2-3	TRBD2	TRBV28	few	CASSQRAGVTDTQYF	TGTGCCAGCAGTCAACGAGCGGGAGTCACAGATACGCAGTATTTT
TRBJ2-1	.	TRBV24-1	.	CATSDPDQGYNEQFF	TGTGCCACCAGTGACCCGGATCAGGGCTACAATGAGCAGTTCTTC
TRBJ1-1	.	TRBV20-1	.	CSARGGVKSTEAFF	TGCAGTGCTAGGGGAGGGGTTAAGTCGACTGAAGCTTTCTTT
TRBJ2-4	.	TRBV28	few	CAVLGGHLENIQYF	TGTGCTGTACTCGGGGGACATCTCGAAAACATTCAGTACTTC
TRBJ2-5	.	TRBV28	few	CASSPGGAELRETQYF	TGTGCCAGCAGTCCGGGTGGGGCCGAATTAAGGGAGACCCAGTACTTC
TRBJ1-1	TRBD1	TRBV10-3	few	CAISGTGGSSEAFF	TGTGCCATCAGTGGGACAGGGGGCTCGAGTGAAGCTTTCTTT
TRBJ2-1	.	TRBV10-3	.	CAISESTVNEQFF	TGTGCCATCAGTGAGTCCACGGTCAATGAGCAGTTCTTC
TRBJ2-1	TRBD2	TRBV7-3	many	CASSFSGSSYNEQFF	TGTGCCAGCAGTTTTAGCGGGAGCTCCTACAATGAGCAGTTCTTC
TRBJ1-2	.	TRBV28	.	CASSSGGAYGYTF	TGTGCCAGCAGTTCCGGAGGGGCCTATGGCTACACCTTC
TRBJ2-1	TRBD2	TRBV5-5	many	CASSLAGLAGVNEQFF	TGTGCCAGCAGCTTGGCCGGGTTAGCGGGAGTTAATGAGCAGTTCTTC
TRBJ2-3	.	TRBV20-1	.	CSSRYGTSTDTQYF	TGCAGTTCTAGATACGGGACTAGCACAGATACGCAGTATTTT
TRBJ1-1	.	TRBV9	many	CASSVEGGGSTEAFF	TGTGCCAGCAGCGTAGAAGGGGGGGGATCCACTGAAGCTTTCTTT
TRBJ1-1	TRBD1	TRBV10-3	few	CAINPGQGLEAFF	TGTGCCATCAACCCGGGACAGGGCCTTGAAGCTTTCTTT
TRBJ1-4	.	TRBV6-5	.	CASSSSGTYEKLFF	TGTGCCAGCAGTTCATCCGGGACATATGAAAAACTGTTTTTT
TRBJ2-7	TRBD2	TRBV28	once	CASSFGGRAFEQYF	TGTGCCAGCAGTTTCGGCGGGAGGGCTTTCGAGCAGTACTTC
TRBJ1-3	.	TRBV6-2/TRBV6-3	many	CASSLISGNTIYF	TGTGCCAGCAGTCTCATTTCTGGAAACACCATATATTTT
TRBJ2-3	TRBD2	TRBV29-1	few	CSVHGLAGTDTQYF	TGCAGCGTTCACGGACTAGCGGGCACAGATACGCAGTATTTT
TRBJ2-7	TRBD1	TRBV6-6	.	CASSYSWDRGDEQYF	TGTGCCAGCAGTTACTCGTGGGACAGGGGTGACGAGCAGTACTTC
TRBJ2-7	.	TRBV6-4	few	CASPLRGAYSYEQYF	TGTGCCAGCCCCCTAAGGGGGGCCTACTCCTACGAGCAGTACTTC
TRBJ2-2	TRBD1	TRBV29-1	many	CSVVGTANTGELFF	TGCAGCGTTGTAGGGACAGCGAACACCGGGGAGCTGTTTTTT
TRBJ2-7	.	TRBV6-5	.	CASSLSSAYEQYF	TGTGCCAGCAGCTTATCGAGCGCCTACGAGCAGTACTTC
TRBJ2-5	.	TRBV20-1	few	CSARDLTENNQETQYF	TGCAGTGCTAGAGATCTGACAGAAAACAACCAAGAGACCCAGTACTTC
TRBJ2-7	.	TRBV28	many	CASSPFRLPYEQYF	TGTGCCAGCAGCCCCTTTAGACTGCCCTACGAGCAGTACTTC
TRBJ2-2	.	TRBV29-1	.	CSGGAGLGELFF	TGCAGCGGTGGGGCGGGACTCGGGGAGCTGTTTTTT
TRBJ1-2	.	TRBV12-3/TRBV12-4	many	CASSLLQGYGYTF	TGTGCCAGCAGCCTTCTGCAGGGCTATGGCTACACCTTC
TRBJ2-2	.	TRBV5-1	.	CASSRTQAGELFF	TGCGCCAGCAGCCGAACTCAGGCCGGGGAGCTGTTTTTT
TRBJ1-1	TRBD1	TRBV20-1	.	CSAYTGTGGTEAFF	TGCAGTGCTTATACCGGGACAGGGGGAACTGAAGCTTTCTTT
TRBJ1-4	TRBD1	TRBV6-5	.	CVSGYRGIEEKLFF	TGTGTCAGCGGTTACAGGGGAATAGAGGAAAAACTGTTTTTT
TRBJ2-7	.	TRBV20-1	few	CSASRPTNYEQYF	TGCAGTGCTAGTAGGCCCACCAACTACGAGCAGTACTTC
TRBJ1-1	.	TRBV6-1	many	CASSRVRVNTEAFF	TGTGCCAGCAGCAGGGTTAGGGTTAATACTGAAGCTTTCTTT
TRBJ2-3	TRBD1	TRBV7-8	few	CASSPTGRVVTDTQYF	TGTGCCAGCAGCCCGACAGGGCGCGTCGTCACAGATACGCAGTATTTT
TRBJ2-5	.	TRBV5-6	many	CASIPRSDPVRETQYF	TGTGCCAGCATTCCACGTAGCGACCCTGTGCGGGAGACCCAGTACTTC
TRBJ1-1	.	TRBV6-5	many	CASRPRDPRTEAFF	TGTGCCAGCAGACCGCGGGACCCCAGGACTGAAGCTTTCTTT